The rows below give T cell receptor beta chains drawn from one sample of a study of a mutant IDH1 vaccine in newly diagnosed glioma. These TCRs' antigens remain unknown. This table comes from immunoSEQ multiplex PCR, and its TCRdb copy is limited to in-frame clones, with some not included. This table has roughly 34,000 clones, 84% appearing once. Sequences were derived from PBMCs, sampled from a glioma patient whose treatment included an IDH1 peptide vaccine. Receptor source: a man between 25 and 39 years old with glioma. Both conserved end residues are part of each CDR3. D genes are given only for firm matches. Part of the rows lack a size; the others show once, few, many or a class for expanded clones.

d_call,v_call,clone_size,j_call,cdr3_nt,cdr3_aa
NA,TRBV7-2,NA,TRBJ1-6,TGTGCCAGCACCCCCACAGGGATGGGTTCACCCCTCCACTTT,CASTPTGMGSPLHF
NA,TRBV9,NA,TRBJ2-2,TGTGCCAGCTCCCTTGGGGGGTCCGGGGAGCTGTTTTTT,CASSLGGSGELFF
NA,TRBV5-1,NA,TRBJ2-7,TGCGCCAGCAGCTTAGGGGACGGTTACTACGAGCAGTACTTC,CASSLGDGYYEQYF
TRBD2,TRBV5-1,NA,TRBJ2-3,TGCGCCAGCAGCTCAGCGGGGGCTAGCACAGATACGCAGTATTTT,CASSSAGASTDTQYF
TRBD1,TRBV29-1,NA,TRBJ2-3,TGCAGCGTTCCGGGACAGGGGGGAAGAGATACGCAGTATTTT,CSVPGQGGRDTQYF
TRBD1,TRBV5-6,NA,TRBJ2-5,TGTGCCAGCAGCTTGGTGGACAGGGGGCAGTTAGAGACCCAGTACTTC,CASSLVDRGQLETQYF
NA,TRBV2,NA,TRBJ1-1,TGTGCCAGCAATAGAGAGGGACCGAACACTGAAGCTTTCTTT,CASNREGPNTEAFF
NA,TRBV30,few,TRBJ2-7,TGTGCCTGGAGTGTCGGAGGGAGCTCCTACGAGCAGTACTTC,CAWSVGGSSYEQYF
TRBD1,TRBV9,once,TRBJ1-1,TGTGCCAGCAGCGTAGCCCCGACAGGGGCCACTGAAGCTTTCTTT,CASSVAPTGATEAFF
TRBD1,TRBV10-3,few,TRBJ1-4,TGTGCCATCAGTGACGACAGGGTAGGGAGTGAAAAACTGTTTTTT,CAISDDRVGSEKLFF
NA,TRBV6-5,few,TRBJ1-1,TGTGCCAGCAGCCCGGGACTCGTGAACACTGAAGCTTTCTTT,CASSPGLVNTEAFF
NA,TRBV5-4,once,TRBJ2-1,TGTGCCAGCAGCTTGGGGGTGCGGGGAGCCTACAATGAGCAGTTCTTC,CASSLGVRGAYNEQFF
NA,TRBV7-9,NA,TRBJ1-1,TGTGCCAGCAGCTTAGAGGTCAGTGATGGGACTGAAGCTTTCTTT,CASSLEVSDGTEAFF
NA,TRBV9,NA,TRBJ2-7,TGTGCCAGCAGCGTAGGAGTGGGAGGGGACACCCGTAGCGAGCAGTACTTC,CASSVGVGGDTRSEQYF
TRBD1,TRBV6-5,NA,TRBJ1-5,TGTGCCAGCAGAAGCCTGGACAGGGATAATCAGCCCCAGCATTTT,CASRSLDRDNQPQHF
NA,TRBV28,NA,TRBJ2-7,TGTGCCAGCAGTTCGCCTGGGGGGCAGGACGAGCAGTACTTC,CASSSPGGQDEQYF
TRBD1,TRBV5-8,NA,TRBJ1-4,TGTGCCAGCAGCTTCGACAGGGGAAGTGAAAAACTGTTTTTT,CASSFDRGSEKLFF
NA,TRBV5-1,few,TRBJ2-1,TGCGCCAGCTCGCCCGGGATGCGACCCTACAATGAGCAGTTCTTC,CASSPGMRPYNEQFF
NA,TRBV30,NA,TRBJ2-2,TGTGCCTGGAGTGGCCTCGCGGACACCGGGGAGCTGTTTTTT,CAWSGLADTGELFF
TRBD2,TRBV7-9,once,TRBJ2-2,TGTGCCAGCAGCGCCTCTGGGGGGGGTCTCACCGGGGAGCTGTTTTTT,CASSASGGGLTGELFF
NA,TRBV5-1,NA,TRBJ1-4,TGCGCCAGCAGCGCCCGACCCAGGGGCAGGAGTGAAAAACTGTTTTTT,CASSARPRGRSEKLFF
TRBD2,TRBV7-6,NA,TRBJ2-5,TGTGCCAGCAGCTTAGGACTAGCGGGAGAGACCCAGTACTTC,CASSLGLAGETQYF
NA,TRBV4-2,NA,TRBJ2-7,TGTGCCAGCAGCCAAGACCTAGCGCTACCTTACGAGCAGTACTTC,CASSQDLALPYEQYF
NA,TRBV4-1,NA,TRBJ1-2,TGCGCCAGTGGGTGGGCTAACTATGGCTACACCTTC,CASGWANYGYTF
TRBD1,TRBV7-3,few,TRBJ1-2,TGTGCCAGCAGCTTGTCCGGGACAGGGTTGGAGGGCTACACCTTC,CASSLSGTGLEGYTF
NA,TRBV30,once,TRBJ2-3,TGTGCCTGGAGTGCTGGGACTGCAGATACGCAGTATTTT,CAWSAGTADTQYF
NA,TRBV4-1,NA,TRBJ2-6,TGCGCCAGCAGCCTAACGGGACCGCACTCTGGGGCCAACGTCCTGACTTTC,CASSLTGPHSGANVLTF
NA,TRBV9,NA,TRBJ1-1,TGTGCCAGCAGCGTAGTTGCGCACACTGAAGCTTTCTTT,CASSVVAHTEAFF
NA,TRBV10-3,NA,TRBJ2-1,TGTGCCATCAGTGAGGAGGACACCTACAATGAGCAGTTCTTC,CAISEEDTYNEQFF
TRBD1,TRBV19,NA,TRBJ2-6,TGTGCCAGTAGTTCCCCGGGACAGGGAGTCTCTGGGGCCAACGTCCTGACTTTC,CASSSPGQGVSGANVLTF
TRBD1,TRBV5-1,once,TRBJ2-7,TGCGCCAGCAGCTTGGCAGGGGGCGCCGACTACGAGCAGTACTTC,CASSLAGGADYEQYF
TRBD2,TRBV2,NA,TRBJ2-2,TGTGCCAGCAGGACTAGCGGGAGACGTGGCACCGGGGAGCTGTTTTTT,CASRTSGRRGTGELFF
TRBD2,TRBV10-1,NA,TRBJ2-2,TGCGCCAGCAGTACGGGGACTAGCGGGAGATACACCGGGGAGCTGTTTTTT,CASSTGTSGRYTGELFF
NA,TRBV5-1,NA,TRBJ2-7,TGCGCCAGCAGCTTGGGGCCCCCCGCGACCGGGGCGAGCGAGCAGTACTTC,CASSLGPPATGASEQYF
NA,TRBV10-3,NA,TRBJ2-3,TGTGCCATCAGTGAACTTGACAGGACAGATACGCAGTATTTT,CAISELDRTDTQYF
TRBD1,TRBV19,NA,TRBJ2-6,TGTGCCAGTAGTCCTCGGGACAGCGACTCTGGGGCCAACGTCCTGACTTTC,CASSPRDSDSGANVLTF
TRBD1,TRBV5-1,NA,TRBJ1-3,TGCGCCAGCAGCTTGGGGACAGGGGAAGGAAACACCATATATTTT,CASSLGTGEGNTIYF